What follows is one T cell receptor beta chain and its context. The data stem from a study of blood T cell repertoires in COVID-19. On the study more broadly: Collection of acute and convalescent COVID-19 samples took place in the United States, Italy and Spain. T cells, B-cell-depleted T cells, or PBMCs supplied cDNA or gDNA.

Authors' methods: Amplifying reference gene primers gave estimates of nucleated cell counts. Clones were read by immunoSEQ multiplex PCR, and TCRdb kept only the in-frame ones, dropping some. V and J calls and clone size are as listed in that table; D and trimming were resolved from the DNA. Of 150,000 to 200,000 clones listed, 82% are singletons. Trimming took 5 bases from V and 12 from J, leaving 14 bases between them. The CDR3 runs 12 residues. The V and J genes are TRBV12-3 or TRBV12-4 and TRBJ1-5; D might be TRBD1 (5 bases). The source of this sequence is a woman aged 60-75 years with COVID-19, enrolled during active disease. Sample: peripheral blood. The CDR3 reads CASSPSVGRQHF. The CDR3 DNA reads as TGTGCCAGCAGTCCTTCAGTGGGGCGCCAGCATTTT.